These 21 T cell receptor beta chains originate from one sample sequenced in a study of T cell changes during pregnancy in multiple sclerosis. Repertoires were generated with immunoSEQ multiplex PCR, while TCRdb's copy carries only in-frame clones and drops some. The data hold about 39,000 clones, with approximately 93% observed a single time. Sequenced material: CD4+ T cells from peripheral blood mononuclear cells, taken in the first trimester of pregnancy. Receptors were obtained from a female donor with multiple sclerosis, enrolled in a pregnancy study.

The chain joins TRBV28 to TRBJ1-1; D call uncertain. Germline V gene sequence: CDR1 MDHEN, CDR2 SYDVKM. The V gene lost 7 bases and the J gene lost 0 bases, with 6 bases spanning the gap. This CDR3 is 12 amino acids long. The CDR3 loop reads CASMEVNTEAFF. CDR3 bases: TGTGCCAGCATGGAGGTGAACACTGAAGCTTTCTTT.

V gene TRBV5-4 combines with J gene TRBJ1-1; D gene uncertain. V lost 3 bases and J lost 2, with 17 bases in between. The CDR3 has 16 amino acids. The germline CDR1 and CDR2 sequences are SGHNT and YYREEE (reference sequence). In nucleotides, the CDR3 is TGTGCCAGCAGCTCGGGTACGAGCTTCCTTAACACTGAAGCTTTCTTT. This gives the protein CASSSGTSFLNTEAFF.

This rearrangement joins TRBV5-5 to TRBJ1-5, with unresolved D. The CDR3 consists of 15 residues. V was cut by 0 bases and J by 5 bases, with 12 bases left in between. CDR1 SGHKS and CDR2 YYEKEE come from the germline V gene (reference sequence). CDR3 amino acids: CASSLVVSVYQPQHF. Written as DNA, the CDR3 is TGTGCCAGCAGCTTGGTCGTATCGGTGTATCAGCCCCAGCATTTT.

The chain carries TRBV7-9 and TRBJ1-2; maybe TRBD1 (5 bases). The CDR3 spans 15 residues. V was cut by 1 base and J by 0 bases, with 9 bases left in between. Germline CDR1 SEHNR, CDR2 FQNEAQ (reference sequence). CDR3 sequence reads: CASSLGGGPNYGYTF. The CDR3 DNA reads TGTGCCAGCAGCTTAGGGGGGGGACCTAACTATGGCTACACCTTC.

The V and J genes are TRBV7-9 and TRBJ1-2; possible D gene TRBD1, 6 bases. Trimming shortened V by 1 base and J by 1 base, and 13 bases separated the two germline ends. Per the germline V gene, CDR1 is SEHNR and CDR2 is FQNEAQ (reference sequence). The CDR3 runs to 16 residues. CDR3 coding DNA: TGTGCCAGCAGCTTAGGTCGACAGGCCCTTAACTATGGCTACACCTTC. Amino acids: CASSLGRQALNYGYTF.

V usage is TRBV18 and J usage is TRBJ1-2; weak D call: TRBD1 (6 bases). Germline CDR1 and CDR2: KGHSH and LQKENI. The V and J ends lost 3 bases and 7 bases respectively, with 12 bases between them. The CDR3 runs 13 residues. DNA for the CDR3: TGTGCCAGCTCACCCAGCCAGGGGATTGGCTACACCTTC. Its translation is CASSPSQGIGYTF.

The chain has TRBV28 and TRBJ2-1, with 12 positions matching TRBD2. The CDR3 is 19 amino acids. The V gene end was trimmed by 3 bases and the J gene end by 0 bases; junction bases not matched to a gene: 9. Germline values: CDR1 MDHEN, CDR2 SYDVKM. The CDR3 here is CASSFLGLAGQNSYNEQFF. The CDR3 nucleotides are TGTGCCAGCAGTTTCCTCGGACTAGCGGGACAGAACTCCTACAATGAGCAGTTCTTC. Looking up the rest from reference TRBV28 and TRBJ2-1 gives the full variable domain: DVKVTQSSRYLVKRTGEKVFLECVQDMDHENMFWYRQDPGLGLRLIYFSYDVKMKEKGDIPEGYSVSREKKERFSLILESASTNQTSMYLCASSFLGLAGQNSYNEQFFGPGTRLTVL.

This sequence joins TRBV6-1 and TRBJ2-5; D remains unclear. This CDR3 is 13 amino acids long. V gave up 11 bases and J gave up 2 bases, with 15 bases separating them. Germline CDR1 MNHNS, CDR2 SASEGT. The CDR3 nucleotides read TGTGCCTGCTTAGCCGACGGACAAGAGACCCAGTACTTC. Translation gives CACLADGQETQYF.

The chain is built from TRBV7-9 and TRBJ2-7; perhaps TRBD1 as D (6 bases). CDR3 size: 15 residues. Trimming stripped 5 bases from V and 7 bases from J, with 21 bases between. CDR1 is SEHNR, CDR2 FQNEAQ, per germline (reference sequence). DNA for the CDR3: TGTGCCAGCAGCGGACTGACAGGACCGATACGGGAGCAGTACTTC. Translation: CASSGLTGPIREQYF.

This clone was found a few times. This sequence joins TRBV5-1 and TRBJ1-3; TRBD1 agrees at 7 bases. The CDR3 is 13 amino acids. With 1 base clipped from V and 8 bases from J, the junction kept 3 bases outside the gene matches. The germline gives CDR1 SGHRS, CDR2 YFSETQ. The CDR3 region is CASSLNRGDTIYF. In nucleotides, the CDR3 is TGCGCCAGCAGCTTGAACAGGGGTGACACCATATATTTT.

The rearrangement uses TRBV7-9 and TRBJ1-2, with 10 bases aligning to TRBD1. V lost 5 bases and J lost 4; bases outside the gene matches: 10. The CDR3 contains 16 residues. The V gene's germline CDR1 is SEHNR and CDR2 FQNEAQ (reference sequence). This chain's CDR3 is CASSPLTGGFSYGYTF. CDR3 bases: TGTGCCAGCAGCCCCCTGACAGGGGGCTTTAGCTATGGCTACACCTTC.

This rearrangement joins TRBV7-9 to TRBJ2-5; unclear D gene. Between the trimmed V and J ends, which lost 4 bases and 5 bases, there was a span of 5 bases. Per the germline V gene, CDR1 is SEHNR and CDR2 is FQNEAQ (reference sequence). This CDR3 contains 11 residues. Written as DNA, the CDR3 is TGTGCCAGCAGCTCCGGGGAGACCCAGTACTTC. Translated: CASSSGETQYF.

In this sample, this clone turned up once. The rearrangement uses TRBV4-3 and TRBJ1-4, with D perhaps matching TRBD1 (6 bases). The germline V and J ends were trimmed by 1 base and 3 bases, with 12 bases remaining between them. CDR3 size: 16 residues. CDR1 LGHNA and CDR2 YSLEER come from the germline V gene. The DNA for the CDR3 is TGCGCCAGCAGCCAAGGGTCAGGGGAGCCTAATGAAAAACTGTTTTTT. It translates to CASSQGSGEPNEKLFF.

CDR3 protein: CASSLVTGQETQYF. The CDR3 nucleotides read TGCGCCAGCAGCTTGGTTACAGGCCAAGAGACCCAGTACTTC. This rearrangement joins TRBV5-1 to TRBJ2-5; tentative D call: TRBD1 (5 bases). CDR1 is SGHRS and CDR2 is YFSETQ in the germline V gene. Between the trimmed V and J ends, which lost 0 bases and 1 base, there was a span of 7 bases. This CDR3 spans 14 amino acids. The full variable domain, completed using reference TRBV5-1 and TRBJ2-5, is KAGVTQTPRYLIKTRGQQVTLSCSPISGHRSVSWYQQTPGQGLQFLFEYFSETQRNKGNFPGRFSGRQFSNSRSEMNVSTLELGDSALYLCASSLVTGQETQYFGPGTRLLVL.

The chain recombines TRBV6-1 with TRBJ1-3; D is ambiguous. Trimming removed 3 bases at V and 2 bases at J, with 8 bases between. This CDR3 is 14 amino acids long. Germline V gene data show CDR1 as MNHNS and CDR2 as SASEGT. The CDR3 DNA is TGTGCCAGCAGTGATTGGGGAGCTGGAAACACCATATATTTT. Translation gives CASSDWGAGNTIYF.

CDR3 nucleotide sequence: TGTGCCAGTAGTATAGTGGGGAGGACCACTGAAGCTTTCTTT. Translated, it gives CASSIVGRTTEAFF. The chain joins TRBV19 to TRBJ1-1; D is unclear. Germline V gene lookup returns CDR1 LNHDA and CDR2 SQIVND (reference sequence). The ends were cut back, 1 base at V and 4 bases at J, with 10 bases in the middle. The CDR3 consists of 14 residues. The variable domain in full, completed from reference TRBV19 and TRBJ1-1, reads DGGITQSPKYLFRKEGQNVTLSCEQNLNHDAMYWYRQDPGQGLRLIYYSQIVNDFQKGDIAEGYSVSREKKESFPLTVTSAQKNPTAFYLCASSIVGRTTEAFFGQGTRLTVV.

The chain joins TRBV29-1 to TRBJ1-2; D not resolved. Trimming stripped 5 bases from V and 4 bases from J, with 8 bases between. This CDR3 region has 11 residues. Germline values: CDR1 SQVTM, CDR2 ANQGSEA. The CDR3 DNA sequence: TGCAGCGTTCGCCAGGTCTATGGCTACACCTTC. This translates into CSVRQVYGYTF.

The J gene is TRBJ2-1, the V gene TRBV5-1, with TRBD2 matching 7 bases. After removal of 6 bases from V and 8 bases from J, the junction contained 11 bases not matched to a gene. Germline assignment: CDR1 SGHRS and CDR2 YFSETQ. The CDR3 consists of 14 residues. The CDR3 here is CASNLEGGPHEQFF. The CDR3 region has the DNA TGCGCCAGCAACCTGGAGGGAGGGCCCCATGAGCAGTTCTTC.

The chain is built from TRBV4-1 and TRBJ1-1; the D is unclear. The CDR3 consists of 15 residues. Germline assignment: CDR1 MGHRA and CDR2 YSYEKL. V shed 8 bases and J shed 1 base, with 17 bases lying between them. CDR3 coding DNA: TGCGCCAGCGCCGACTCCGTAGCTCGGAACACTGAAGCTTTCTTT. Amino acids: CASADSVARNTEAFF.

The chain combines TRBV2 with TRBJ1-2; 7 positions agree with TRBD1. J was trimmed by 3 bases and V by 1 base; bases with no gene match: 2. This CDR3 is built from 14 residues. CDR1 SNHLY and CDR2 FYNNEI come from the germline V gene. The CDR3 spells CASSEDRGDYGYTF. CDR3 DNA sequence: TGTGCCAGCAGTGAAGACAGGGGAGACTATGGCTACACCTTC.

V gene TRBV2 combines with J gene TRBJ2-1; 8 nucleotides align to TRBD1. Germline-derived CDR1 and CDR2 are SNHLY and FYNNEI. CDR3 length equals 16 residues. Trimming took 7 bases from V and 2 from J; bases not matched to a gene: 10. CDR3 coding DNA: TGTGCCAGCAAGCTCCAGGGGGCCAGCCCCTACAATGAGCAGTTCTTC. This sequence encodes CASKLQGASPYNEQFF.